This T cell receptor beta chain derives from a study of T cells in Graves' hyperthyroidism and ophthalmopathy. Whole-study results and caveats: Blood also held most thyroid clonotypes expanded beyond 0.001. A model of 13 V-J pairs discriminated ophthalmopathy from stable hyperthyroidism. Model-based prediction identified ophthalmopathy a median 6.5 months prior to its onset.

TCR beta CDR3 regions were amplified from RNA. HTBI primers drove first-round RT-PCR of the TCR CDR3. MiXCR, applied by TCRdb to the multiplex PCR reads, yields one record per CDR3 protein. The sample has approximately 400,000 distinct CDR3 sequences, less than 15% seen once; the top ten hold about a fifth. CDR1 and CDR2 (germline): DFQATT, SNEGSKA (reference sequence). V was clipped by 6 bases and J by 7 bases, with 16 bases between them. CDR3 length equals 13 residues. This clonotype was counted ten times or more. No antigen is known for it. The clonotype was recovered from a young man with Graves' hyperthyroidism that later progressed to Graves' ophthalmopathy. This chain links TRBV20-1 with TRBJ2-1; the D gene is possibly TRBD2 (6 bases). Sequenced material: blood. The CDR3 loop is CSAGTPAMNEQFF. The CDR3 DNA is TGCAGTGCCGGGACTCCCGCTATGAATGAGCAGTTCTTC.